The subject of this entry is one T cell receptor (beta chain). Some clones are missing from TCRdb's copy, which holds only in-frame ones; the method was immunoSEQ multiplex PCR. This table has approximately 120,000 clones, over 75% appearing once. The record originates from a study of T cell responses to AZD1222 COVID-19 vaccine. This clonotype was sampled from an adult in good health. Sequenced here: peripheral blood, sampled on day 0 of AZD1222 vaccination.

For the CDR3, the DNA is TGTGCCATCAGTGAGTCGGGGACTAGCGGGGGGGCGAATGAGCAGTTCTTC. It translates to CAISESGTSGGANEQFF. The genes are TRBV10-3 and TRBJ2-1; 16 nucleotides agree with TRBD2. Looked up from germline, CDR1 is ENHRY and CDR2 is SYGVKD. CDR3 size: 17 residues. V lost 0 bases, J lost 7 bases, and 3 bases stayed unmatched.